The 24 T cell receptor beta chains presented below share a single source sample, sequenced in a study of cytomegalovirus exposure and HLA in healthy donors. TCRdb's copy holds only in-frame clones and misses some; the assay was immunoSEQ multiplex PCR. The sample has over 150,000 clones, 70% to 90% seen once. The specimen sequenced was PBMCs. The receptors stem from a woman in her late teens or twenties in good health and CMV-seronegative.

The J gene is TRBJ1-1, the V gene TRBV14; D unresolved. CDR3 size: 13 residues. Germline CDR1 SGHDN, CDR2 FVKESK. Trimming removed 1 base from V and 1 base from J, with 4 bases in between. The CDR3 sequence is CASSQGANTEAFF. The CDR3, as DNA: TGTGCCAGCAGCCAAGGGGCGAACACTGAAGCTTTCTTT.

This rearrangement joins TRBV28 to TRBJ1-5; TRBD1 is a possible D gene (6 bases). With 4 bases removed from V and 0 bases from J, the gap between germline ends came to 10 bases. The CDR3 extends over 15 amino acids. Germline-derived CDR1 and CDR2 are MDHEN and SYDVKM. CDR3 in DNA: TGTGCCAGCAGTTCCAACAGGGCTAGCAATCAGCCCCAGCATTTT. It translates to CASSSNRASNQPQHF.

The gene calls are TRBV7-2 and TRBJ1-2, with 12 bases identical to TRBD1. J lost 8 bases, V lost 7 bases, and 8 bases had no gene match. The CDR3 has 14 amino acids. Germline-derived CDR1 and CDR2 are SGHTA and FQGNSA. The CDR3 spells CASTGTGGMGGYTF. The DNA of the CDR3 is TGTGCCAGCACCGGGACAGGGGGCATGGGCGGCTACACCTTC.

This chain connects TRBV9 to TRBJ1-2; TRBD1 matches 12 bases. The CDR3 extends over 15 amino acids. V dropped 4 bases and J dropped 3; count of bases not matched to a gene: 4. Germline assignment: CDR1 SGDLS and CDR2 YYNGEE. The CDR3 coding sequence is TGTGCCAGCAGCTCTGGGACAGGGGGCTACTATGGCTACACCTTC. It translates to CASSSGTGGYYGYTF.

The V gene is TRBV19, the J gene TRBJ1-1; perhaps TRBD1 as D (5 bases). The CDR3 extends over 16 amino acids. The germline V gene encodes CDR1 LNHDA and CDR2 SQIVND (reference sequence). The V end was cut by 2 bases, the J end by 0 bases, with 13 bases between. The CDR3 region is CASSIRGYGVNTEAFF. In DNA form, the CDR3 reads TGTGCCAGTAGTATACGGGGGTACGGCGTGAACACTGAAGCTTTCTTT.

The chain combines TRBV5-6 with TRBJ2-4; D remains ambiguous. Looked up from germline, CDR1 is SGHDT and CDR2 is YYEEEE. CDR3 size: 18 residues. V lost 4 bases and J lost 0, with 20 bases in between. This CDR3 reads CASSLSSGSALAKNIQYF. CDR3 in DNA: TGTGCCAGCAGCCTGTCTTCTGGAAGCGCCTTAGCCAAAAACATTCAGTACTTC.

This clone was seen more than once but under ten times. The rearrangement joins TRBV19 to TRBJ1-2; 10 nucleotides agree with TRBD1. Germline loops: CDR1 LNHDA, CDR2 SQIVND (reference sequence). The CDR3 runs 13 residues. Unmatched junction bases numbered 3, after V lost 6 bases and J lost 5 bases. The CDR3 bases are TGTGCCAGTAGGGGGGACAGGGGATATGGCTACACCTTC. As protein: CASRGDRGYGYTF.

V and J are TRBV7-9 and TRBJ2-7; TRBD2 matches at 9 bases. Trimming took 0 bases from V and 5 from J; bases not matched to a gene: 5. The CDR3 runs 15 residues. Germline CDR1 reads SEHNR; CDR2 reads FQNEAQ (reference sequence). CDR3 nucleotides: TGTGCCAGCAGCTTAGCTGGGACTAGCCTACACGAGCAGTACTTC. It codes for CASSLAGTSLHEQYF.

The V gene is TRBV5-4, the J gene TRBJ2-1; TRBD2 is a possible D gene (5 bases). Trimming cost V 1 base and J 0 bases, with 8 bases left between them. This CDR3 contains 15 residues. The germline V gene has CDR1 SGHNT and CDR2 YYREEE (reference sequence). CDR3 loop: CASSLMRDSYNEQFF. DNA of the CDR3: TGTGCCAGCAGCTTGATGAGGGACTCCTACAATGAGCAGTTCTTC.

This chain links TRBV5-1 with TRBJ2-5; 7 bases match TRBD1. Germline values: CDR1 SGHRS, CDR2 YFSETQ. This CDR3 contains 15 residues. V lost 0 bases and J lost 4; bases outside the gene matches: 6. The CDR3 sequence: CASSLELTGRETQYF. The DNA of the CDR3 is TGCGCCAGCAGCTTGGAGTTGACAGGGCGAGAGACCCAGTACTTC.

About this clone: The CDR3 end shows no conserved phenylalanine or tryptophan, and so a read error is likely. No DNA is shown, since the ends of the CDR3 on it are uncertain; the CDR3 is the one TCRdb lists. This rearrangement joins TRBV21-1 to TRBJ2-7; the D segment call TRBD2 is taken from the table without a DNA check. TRBV21-1 is listed as a pseudogene. Counting both end residues, the CDR3 totals 10 amino acids. This CDR3 is CASSTVVDST.

V gene TRBV9 combines with J gene TRBJ1-5; tentatively, D is TRBD1 (5 bases). There are 15 residues in the CDR3. Trimming left V 0 bases short and J 7 bases short, with 14 bases between. CDR1 and CDR2 from the germline V gene are SGDLS and YYNGEE. CDR3 in amino acids: CASSVGQFMGQPQHF. The CDR3 nucleotides read TGTGCCAGCAGCGTAGGACAGTTCATGGGACAGCCCCAGCATTTT.

The J gene is TRBJ1-1, the V gene TRBV6-5; 7 bases are a match to TRBD1. Germline V CDR1 and CDR2: MNHEY, SVGAGI. V trimming: 9 bases; J trimming: 7 bases; junction bases outside the gene matches: 11. The CDR3 is made up of 13 amino acids. The CDR3 sequence: CASRYRGPYEAFF. Written as DNA, the CDR3 is TGTGCCAGTCGTTACAGGGGTCCTTATGAAGCTTTCTTT.

V and J are TRBV29-1 and TRBJ2-3; D may be TRBD1 (6 bases). V lost 5 bases and J 2 bases, leaving 14 bases between the germline ends. Germline V gene sequence: CDR1 SQVTM, CDR2 ANQGSEA. CDR3 length equals 14 residues. The CDR3 protein is CSVIRQVPTDTQYF. The CDR3 region has the DNA TGCAGCGTTATTAGACAGGTTCCCACAGATACGCAGTATTTT.

This sequence joins TRBV6-1 and TRBJ1-5; D is uncertain. The length of the CDR3 is 16 residues. Germline-derived CDR1 and CDR2 are MNHNS and SASEGT. The V end was cut by 2 bases, the J end by 4 bases, with 15 bases between. The CDR3 nucleotides are TGTGCCAGCAGTGAATTAGGGATAGGAGGGAATCAGCCCCAGCATTTT. The encoded protein is CASSELGIGGNQPQHF.

The sample holds a few counts of this clone. The genes are TRBV15 and TRBJ1-5; 9 nucleotides align to TRBD1. The trim removed 7 bases at V and 3 bases at J, leaving 7 bases unmatched. CDR1 and CDR2 (germline): LNHNV, YYDKDF (reference sequence). The CDR3 has 15 amino acids. The CDR3 sequence: CATTSGTGTNQPQHF. The CDR3 DNA is TGTGCCACCACTTCCGGGACAGGGACCAATCAGCCCCAGCATTTT.

The chain uses TRBV5-1 and TRBJ1-2; TRBD1 matches 10 bases. CDR1 and CDR2 (germline): SGHRS, YFSETQ. V dropped 4 bases and J dropped 2; count of bases not matched to a gene: 11. The CDR3 length is 17 residues. The CDR3 nucleotides read TGCGCCAGCAGCGGGGCAAGAGACAGGGGGCGAAACTATGGCTACACCTTC. Encoded protein: CASSGARDRGRNYGYTF.

The chain combines TRBV6-5 with TRBJ2-5; 7 nucleotides match TRBD2. Germline loops: CDR1 MNHEY, CDR2 SVGAGI. The CDR3 spans 14 residues. Germline trimming cut 8 bases from V and 8 bases from J; bases unmatched to any gene: 14. The CDR3 reads CASAQGRGRGTQYF. In DNA form, the CDR3 reads TGTGCCAGCGCCCAAGGGAGGGGAAGGGGTACCCAGTACTTC.

This clone has a handful of counts. The chain links TRBV30 to TRBJ2-5, with D maybe TRBD1 (7 bases). Germline V gene sequence: CDR1 GTSNPN, CDR2 SVGIG (reference sequence). This CDR3 is built from 13 residues. V lost 5 bases, J lost 1 base, and 11 bases lay in between. The CDR3 bases are TGTGCCTGGGCGGGACAGATCCAAGAGACCCAGTACTTC. This encodes CAWAGQIQETQYF.

The chain joins TRBV2 to TRBJ2-5, with D possibly being TRBD1 (5 bases). Germline CDR1 SNHLY, CDR2 FYNNEI. CDR3 length: 13 amino acids. The V end lost 6 bases, the J end lost 2 bases, and 10 bases lay between the germline ends. CDR3 DNA sequence: TGTGCCAGCAGGATGGACACGCAAGAGACCCAGTACTTC. It translates to CASRMDTQETQYF. The full variable domain, in which reference TRBV2 and TRBJ2-5 provide the parts outside the CDR3, is EPEVTQTPSHQVTQMGQEVILRCVPISNHLYFYWYRQILGQKVEFLVSFYNNEISEKSEIFDDQFSVERPDGSNFTLKIRSTKLEDSAMYFCASRMDTQETQYFGPGTRLLVL.

The V call is TRBV27, the J call TRBJ1-5; D gene unclear. Germline CDR1 and CDR2: MNHEY and SMNVEV (reference sequence). This CDR3 has 13 residues. V gave up 5 bases and J gave up 6 bases, with 11 bases separating them. The CDR3 sequence is CASSLLEGQPQHF. The DNA for the CDR3 is TGTGCCAGCAGTCTCCTAGAAGGTCAGCCCCAGCATTTT.

This clone was recorded only once. The rearrangement joins TRBV5-8 to TRBJ2-2; 8 bases align to TRBD2. Looked up from germline, CDR1 is SGHTS and CDR2 is YDEGEE. This CDR3 is 15 amino acids long. The V gene end was trimmed by 3 bases and the J gene end by 2 bases; junction bases not matched to a gene: 3. The CDR3 sequence: CASSSGLANTGELFF. The CDR3 nucleotides are TGTGCCAGCAGCTCTGGACTAGCTAACACCGGGGAGCTGTTTTTT.

This clone was observed once. The chain links TRBV2 to TRBJ1-5, with TRBD1 matching over 7 bases. Trimming removed 8 bases from V and 4 bases from J; junction bases left unmatched: 5. Looked up from germline, CDR1 is SNHLY and CDR2 is FYNNEI. The CDR3 sequence is 13 residues long. CDR3 region: CASEGTANQPQHF. Written as DNA, the CDR3 is TGTGCCAGCGAGGGGACAGCAAATCAGCCCCAGCATTTT.

J is TRBJ1-1 and V is TRBV5-1; D gene ambiguous. This CDR3 has 13 amino acids. Looked up from germline, CDR1 is SGHRS and CDR2 is YFSETQ. The germline V and J ends were trimmed by 3 bases and 1 base, with 7 bases remaining between them. The CDR3 coding sequence is TGCGCCAGCAGCTCAATCGGGAACACTGAAGCTTTCTTT. Translation gives CASSSIGNTEAFF.